A single sample is the source of the 10 T cell receptor beta chains below, sequenced in a study of T cell responses to AZD1222 COVID-19 vaccine (TCRdb year 2021). This specimen's time point label, interpreted: baseline before first vaccination. The intended sense of this specimen's treatment or condition label: meningococcal conjugate vaccine given as trial control. Library prep was done by the immunoSEQ multiplex PCR assay. Held by TCRdb, this immuneACCESS table contains in-frame sequences only and omits some clones. Under half of the omission traces to an unresolved V gene where checked; the cause of the rest is unknown. Across this sample there are 200,000 or so clones, with approximately 87% seen only once. The top ten constitute about 2.5% of the sample. This specimen consisted of peripheral blood, obtained on day 0 of MenACWY control vaccination. The receptors stem from an adult in good health.

The chain links TRBV7-9 to TRBJ2-5, with unresolved D. CDR1 and CDR2 (germline): SEHNR, FQNEAQ (reference sequence). Trimming removed 5 bases at V and 5 bases at J, with 12 bases between. The CDR3 sequence is 13 residues long. For the CDR3, the DNA is TGTGCCAGCAGCCTGACCCTAGGGGAGACCCAGTACTTC. Protein product: CASSLTLGETQYF. The full variable domain, rest sourced from reference TRBV7-9 and TRBJ2-5, is DTGVSQNPRHKITKRGQNVTFRCDPISEHNRLYWYRQTLGQGPEFLTYFQNEAQLEKSRLLSDRFSAERPKGSFSTLEIQRTEQGDSAMYLCASSLTLGETQYFGPGTRLLVL.

The rearrangement joins TRBV5-6 to TRBJ2-4; D gene unclear. The germline gives CDR1 SGHDT, CDR2 YYEEEE. The CDR3 length is 16 residues. The V end lost 4 bases, the J end lost 2 bases, and 16 bases lay between the germline ends. The CDR3: CASSARLPTPKNIQYF. The CDR3 nucleotides read TGTGCCAGCAGCGCCCGCCTCCCCACACCCAAAAACATTCAGTACTTC.

The rearrangement joins TRBV7-9 to TRBJ1-3; a weak D match, TRBD1 (6 bases). CDR1 is SEHNR and CDR2 is FQNEAQ in the germline V gene (reference sequence). V shed 5 bases and J shed 0 bases, with 20 bases lying between them. The CDR3 has 18 amino acids. The CDR3 spells CASSKGPRGGSSGNTIYF. CDR3 nucleotide sequence: TGTGCCAGCAGCAAGGGGCCGCGAGGGGGTAGCTCTGGAAACACCATATATTTT.

This chain connects TRBV5-1 to TRBJ2-7, with TRBD1 matching over 10 bases. Unmatched junction bases numbered 2, after V lost 5 bases and J lost 0 bases. There are 14 residues in the CDR3. From germline, CDR1 is SGHRS and CDR2 YFSETQ. The CDR3 is CASSRTGGSYEQYF. The CDR3 DNA follows: TGCGCCAGCAGTAGGACAGGGGGCTCCTACGAGCAGTACTTC.

The chain uses TRBV28 and TRBJ1-2; TRBD1 matches 7 bases. CDR1 MDHEN and CDR2 SYDVKM come from the germline V gene. The CDR3 has 14 amino acids. The trim removed 6 bases at V and 4 bases at J, leaving 8 bases unmatched. Here the CDR3 reads CASSHRTGSYGYTF. In DNA form, the CDR3 reads TGTGCCAGCAGCCACCGGACAGGATCCTATGGCTACACCTTC.

CDR3 in amino acids: CASRGLAAYNEQFF. Here the CDR3 DNA reads TGCGCCAGCAGAGGACTAGCGGCTTACAATGAGCAGTTCTTC. V and J are TRBV5-1 and TRBJ2-1; 10 bases agree with TRBD2. The CDR3 has 14 residues. CDR1 and CDR2 (germline): SGHRS, YFSETQ. J was trimmed by 4 bases and V by 5 bases; bases with no gene match: 3.

The J gene is TRBJ1-6, the V gene TRBV30, with 8 bases identical to TRBD1. Germline V gene data show CDR1 as GTSNPN and CDR2 as SVGIG (reference sequence). CDR3 length: 18 residues. The V gene end was trimmed by 3 bases and the J gene end by 7 bases; junction bases not matched to a gene: 17. The DNA for the CDR3 is TGTGCCTGGAGGGTAGGACAGGGCAGAACTTACACCAATTCACCCCTCCACTTT. It translates to CAWRVGQGRTYTNSPLHF.

The chain combines TRBV5-4 with TRBJ1-4; perhaps TRBD1 as D (6 bases). CDR3 size: 18 residues. With 8 bases removed from V and 3 bases from J, the gap between germline ends came to 26 bases. Germline V gene sequence: CDR1 SGHNT, CDR2 YYREEE (reference sequence). The CDR3 region has the DNA TGTGCCAGTTCCCAGGGGCCATTTACCTCAAATCCTAATGAAAAACTGTTTTTT. This gives the protein CASSQGPFTSNPNEKLFF.

The gene calls are TRBV5-1 and TRBJ1-2, with 11 bases matching TRBD1. The CDR3 has 14 residues. CDR1 is SGHRS and CDR2 is YFSETQ in the germline V gene. V was clipped by 4 bases and J by 8 bases; unmatched bases: 7. Written as DNA, the CDR3 is TGCGCCAGCAGCACCGGACAGGGGGCTAGGGGCTACACCTTC. Translation: CASSTGQGARGYTF. Full variable domain (rest looked up from reference TRBV5-1 and TRBJ1-2): KAGVTQTPRYLIKTRGQQVTLSCSPISGHRSVSWYQQTPGQGLQFLFEYFSETQRNKGNFPGRFSGRQFSNSRSEMNVSTLELGDSALYLCASSTGQGARGYTFGSGTRLTVV.

The genes are TRBV5-1 and TRBJ2-3; 7 nucleotides line up with TRBD2. There are 16 residues in the CDR3. Germline loops: CDR1 SGHRS, CDR2 YFSETQ. Trimming removed 4 bases from V and 1 base from J; junction bases left unmatched: 9. CDR3 in amino acids: CASSRRSGARTDTQYF. As DNA, the CDR3 is TGCGCCAGCAGCCGGAGGAGCGGGGCCCGCACAGATACGCAGTATTTT.